The clone carrying this T cell receptor (beta chain) has ten or more counts. This record comes from a study of regulatory T cells in long-lasting Graves disease. The CDR3 is 15 residues long. Germline CDR1 is SGDLS and CDR2 is YYNGEE. The V gene lost 0 bases and the J gene lost 4 bases, with 11 bases spanning the gap. Libraries of TCR beta came from iRepertoire HTBI primers plus Arm-PCR of CDR3 regions. TCRdb processed the multiplex PCR reads anew with MiXCR; each CDR3 protein has one entry. Of over 200,000 distinct CDR3 sequences listed, under 20% were seen once; the top ten hold 14%. The time point denotes: newly diagnosed GD, antithyroid drugs for less than 3 months. TCR sequences were obtained from RNA taken from PBMCs. Another study also made use of these data, one on T cells in Graves' hyperthyroidism and ophthalmopathy.

The TCR sequence derives from a young woman with Graves disease. Sequenced material: peripheral blood mononuclear cells (PBMCs), taken at new diagnosis, from a patient treated with antithyroid drugs. V usage is TRBV9 and J usage is TRBJ2-1; D remains ambiguous. The CDR3: CASSVERASYNEQFF. As DNA, the CDR3 is TGTGCCAGCAGCGTAGAAAGGGCATCATACAATGAGCAGTTCTTC.